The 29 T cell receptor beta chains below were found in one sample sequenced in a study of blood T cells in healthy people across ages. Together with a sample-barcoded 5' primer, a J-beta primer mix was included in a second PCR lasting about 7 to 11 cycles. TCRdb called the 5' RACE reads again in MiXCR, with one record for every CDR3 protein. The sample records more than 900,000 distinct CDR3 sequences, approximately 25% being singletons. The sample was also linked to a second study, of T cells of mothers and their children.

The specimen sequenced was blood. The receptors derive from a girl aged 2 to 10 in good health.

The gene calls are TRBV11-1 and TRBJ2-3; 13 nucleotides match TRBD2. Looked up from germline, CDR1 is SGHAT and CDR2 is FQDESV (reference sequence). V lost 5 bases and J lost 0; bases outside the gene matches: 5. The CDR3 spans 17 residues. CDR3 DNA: TGTGCCAGCAGCCCATGGACTAGCGGGGGAAGCACAGATACGCAGTATTTT. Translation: CASSPWTSGGSTDTQYF.

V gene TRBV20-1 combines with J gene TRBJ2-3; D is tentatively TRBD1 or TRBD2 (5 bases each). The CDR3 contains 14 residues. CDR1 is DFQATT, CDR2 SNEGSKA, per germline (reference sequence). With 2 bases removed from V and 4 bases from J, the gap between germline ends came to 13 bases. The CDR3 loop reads CSARSGGIADTQYF. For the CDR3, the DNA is TGCAGTGCTAGAAGTGGGGGAATCGCAGATACGCAGTATTTT.

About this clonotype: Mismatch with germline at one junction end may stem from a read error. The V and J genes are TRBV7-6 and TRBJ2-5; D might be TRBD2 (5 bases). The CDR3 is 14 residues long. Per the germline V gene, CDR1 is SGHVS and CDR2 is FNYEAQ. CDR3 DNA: TGTGCCTGCAGCCGTTACGCCGGGGAAGAGACCCAGTACTTC. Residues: CACSRYAGEETQYF.

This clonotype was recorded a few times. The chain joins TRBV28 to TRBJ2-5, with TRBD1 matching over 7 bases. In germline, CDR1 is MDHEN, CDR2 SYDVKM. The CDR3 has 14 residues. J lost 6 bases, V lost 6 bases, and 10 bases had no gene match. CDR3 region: CASRPPGRGKTQYF. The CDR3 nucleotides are TGTGCCAGCAGGCCCCCCGGCAGGGGGAAGACCCAGTACTTC.

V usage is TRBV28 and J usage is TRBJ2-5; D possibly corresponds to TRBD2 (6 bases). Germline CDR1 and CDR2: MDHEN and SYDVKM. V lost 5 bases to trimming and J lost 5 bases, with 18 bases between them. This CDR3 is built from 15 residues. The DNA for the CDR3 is TGTGCCAGCAGTCTGGTGTTCGGGAGCGGTGAGACCCAGTACTTC. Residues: CASSLVFGSGETQYF.

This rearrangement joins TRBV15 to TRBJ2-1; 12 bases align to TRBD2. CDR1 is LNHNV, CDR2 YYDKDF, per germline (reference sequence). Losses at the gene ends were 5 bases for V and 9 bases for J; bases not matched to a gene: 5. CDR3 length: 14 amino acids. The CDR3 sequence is CATSLTSGRGEQFF. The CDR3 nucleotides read TGTGCCACCAGCCTGACTAGCGGGAGAGGTGAGCAGTTCTTC.

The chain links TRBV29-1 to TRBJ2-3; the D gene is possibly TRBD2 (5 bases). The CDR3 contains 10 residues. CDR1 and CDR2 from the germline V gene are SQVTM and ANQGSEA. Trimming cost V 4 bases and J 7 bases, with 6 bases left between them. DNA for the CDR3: TGCAGCGTTGGGGAGAATACGCAGTATTTT. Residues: CSVGENTQYF.

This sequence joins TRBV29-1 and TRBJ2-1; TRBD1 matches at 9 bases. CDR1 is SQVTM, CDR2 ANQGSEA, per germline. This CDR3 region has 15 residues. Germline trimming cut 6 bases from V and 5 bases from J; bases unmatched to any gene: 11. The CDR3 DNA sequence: TGCAGCGTCTCGGCCAAGGGGACAGGGAACAATGAGCAGTTCTTC. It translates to CSVSAKGTGNNEQFF.

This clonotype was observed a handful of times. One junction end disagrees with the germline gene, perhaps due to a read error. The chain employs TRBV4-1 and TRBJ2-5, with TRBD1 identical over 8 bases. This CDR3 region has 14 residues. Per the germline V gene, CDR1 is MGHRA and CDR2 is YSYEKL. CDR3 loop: CASSPTGEEETRYF. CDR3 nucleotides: TGCGCCAGCAGCCCGACAGGGGAGGAGGAGACCCGGTACTTC.

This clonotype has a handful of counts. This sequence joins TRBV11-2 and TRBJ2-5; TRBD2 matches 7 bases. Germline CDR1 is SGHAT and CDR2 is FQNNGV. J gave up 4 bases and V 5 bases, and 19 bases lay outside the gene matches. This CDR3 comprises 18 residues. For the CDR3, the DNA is TGTGCCAGCAGCCCCGAACGGAGCGGGGTATCGCCAGTAGAGACCCAGTACTTC. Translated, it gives CASSPERSGVSPVETQYF.

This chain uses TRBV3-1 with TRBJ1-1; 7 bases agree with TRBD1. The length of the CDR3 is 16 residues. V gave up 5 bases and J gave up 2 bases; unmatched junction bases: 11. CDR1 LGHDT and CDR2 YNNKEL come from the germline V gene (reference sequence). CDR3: CASSAFLGQHNTEAFF. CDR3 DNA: TGTGCCAGCAGCGCGTTTTTGGGACAGCACAACACTGAAGCTTTCTTT.

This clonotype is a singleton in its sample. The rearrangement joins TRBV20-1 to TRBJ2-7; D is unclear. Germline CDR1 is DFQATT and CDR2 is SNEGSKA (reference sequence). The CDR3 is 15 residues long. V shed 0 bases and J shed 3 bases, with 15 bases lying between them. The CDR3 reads CSARDRQDPLYEQYF. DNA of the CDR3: TGCAGTGCTAGAGATCGGCAGGATCCCCTCTACGAGCAGTACTTC.

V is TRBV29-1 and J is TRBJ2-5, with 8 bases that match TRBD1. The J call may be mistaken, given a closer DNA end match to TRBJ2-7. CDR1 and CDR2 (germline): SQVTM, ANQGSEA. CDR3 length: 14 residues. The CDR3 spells CSVARGTGNYEQYF. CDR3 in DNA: TGCAGCGTGGCCCGCGGGACAGGCAACTACGAGCAGTACTTC.

The CDR3 bases are TGTGCCAGCACGAAACTTCTAGCGGGAGAATTAGGCACCGGGGAGCTGTTTTTT. Encoded protein: CASTKLLAGELGTGELFF. The chain joins TRBV6-1 to TRBJ2-2; 10 bases agree with TRBD2. Germline V gene lookup returns CDR1 MNHNS and CDR2 SASEGT. Trimming cost V 7 bases and J 4 bases; bases outside gene matches: 15. This CDR3 has 18 amino acids.

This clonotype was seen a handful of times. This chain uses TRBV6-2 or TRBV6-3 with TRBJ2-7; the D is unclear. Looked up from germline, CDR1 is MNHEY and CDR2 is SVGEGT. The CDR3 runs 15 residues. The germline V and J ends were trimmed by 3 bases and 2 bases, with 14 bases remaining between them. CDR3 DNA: TGTGCCAGCAGTTATTTGGCAGACCATCCCTACGAGCAGTACTTC. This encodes CASSYLADHPYEQYF.

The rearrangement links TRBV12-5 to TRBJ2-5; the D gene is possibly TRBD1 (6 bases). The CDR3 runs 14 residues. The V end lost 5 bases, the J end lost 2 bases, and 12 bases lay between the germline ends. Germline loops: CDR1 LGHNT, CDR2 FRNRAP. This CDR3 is CASGGEQGQETQYF. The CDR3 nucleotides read TGTGCTAGTGGTGGAGAACAGGGACAAGAGACCCAGTACTTC.

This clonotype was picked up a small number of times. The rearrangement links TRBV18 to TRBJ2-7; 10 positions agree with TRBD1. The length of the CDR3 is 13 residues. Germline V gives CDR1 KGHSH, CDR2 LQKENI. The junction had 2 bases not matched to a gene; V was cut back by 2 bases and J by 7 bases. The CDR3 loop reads CASSPGTGEEQYF. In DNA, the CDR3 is TGTGCCAGCTCACCAGGGACAGGGGAAGAGCAGTACTTC.

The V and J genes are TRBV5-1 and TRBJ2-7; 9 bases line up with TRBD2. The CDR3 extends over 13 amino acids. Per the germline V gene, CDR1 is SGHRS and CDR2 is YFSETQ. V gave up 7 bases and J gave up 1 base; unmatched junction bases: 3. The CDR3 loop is CASGTSRSYEQYF. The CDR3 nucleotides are TGCGCCAGCGGGACTAGCAGGTCCTACGAGCAGTACTTC.

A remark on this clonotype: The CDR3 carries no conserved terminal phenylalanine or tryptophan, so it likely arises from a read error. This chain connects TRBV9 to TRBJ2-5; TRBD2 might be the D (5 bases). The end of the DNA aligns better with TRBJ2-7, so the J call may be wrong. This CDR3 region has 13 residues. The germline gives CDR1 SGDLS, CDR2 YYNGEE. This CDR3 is CASSVAAGNEQYL. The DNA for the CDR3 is TGTGCCAGCAGCGTAGCCGCCGGGAACGAGCAGTACCTC.

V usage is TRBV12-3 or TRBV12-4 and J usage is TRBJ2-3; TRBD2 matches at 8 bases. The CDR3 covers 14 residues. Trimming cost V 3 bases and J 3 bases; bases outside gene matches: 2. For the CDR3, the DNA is TGTGCCAGCAGTTTCGGGAGGGCGACAGATACGCAGTATTTT. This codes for CASSFGRATDTQYF.

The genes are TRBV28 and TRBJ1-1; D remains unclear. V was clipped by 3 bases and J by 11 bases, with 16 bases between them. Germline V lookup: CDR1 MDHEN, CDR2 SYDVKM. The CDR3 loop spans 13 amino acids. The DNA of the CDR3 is TGTGCCAGCAGTTTGAGACCTCAGGTGTTCGCTTTCTTT. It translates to CASSLRPQVFAFF.

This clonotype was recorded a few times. CDR3 DNA sequence: TGTGCCAGCAACGACGACAGGGGGCCGGATACGCAGTATTTT. Translating gives CASNDDRGPDTQYF. The chain links TRBV12-3 or TRBV12-4 to TRBJ2-3; TRBD1 matches at 10 bases. After removal of 7 bases from V and 6 bases from J, the junction contained 7 bases not matched to a gene. The length of the CDR3 is 14 residues.

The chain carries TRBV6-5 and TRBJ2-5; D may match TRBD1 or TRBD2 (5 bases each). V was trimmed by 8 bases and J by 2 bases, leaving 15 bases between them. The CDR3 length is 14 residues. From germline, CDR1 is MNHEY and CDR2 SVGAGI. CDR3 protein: CASATRKGQETQYF. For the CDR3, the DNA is TGTGCCAGCGCAACTAGGAAGGGGCAAGAGACCCAGTACTTC.

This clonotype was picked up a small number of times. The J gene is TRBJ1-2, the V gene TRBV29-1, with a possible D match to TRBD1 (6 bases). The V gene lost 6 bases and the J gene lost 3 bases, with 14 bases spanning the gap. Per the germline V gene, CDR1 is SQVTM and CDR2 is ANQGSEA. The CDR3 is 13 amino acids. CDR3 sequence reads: CSVRGRNYYGYTF. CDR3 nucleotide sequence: TGCAGCGTCAGGGGCCGGAACTACTATGGCTACACCTTC.

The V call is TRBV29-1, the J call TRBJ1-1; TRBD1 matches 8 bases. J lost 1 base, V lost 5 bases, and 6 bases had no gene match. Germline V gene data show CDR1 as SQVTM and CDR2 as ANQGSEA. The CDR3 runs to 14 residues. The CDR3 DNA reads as TGCAGCGTTAAAACCGGGACAGGGAACACTGAAGCTTTCTTT. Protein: CSVKTGTGNTEAFF. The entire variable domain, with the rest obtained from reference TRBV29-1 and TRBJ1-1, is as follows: SAVISQKPSRDICQRGTSLTIQCQVDSQVTMMFWYRQQPGQSLTLIATANQGSEATYESGFVIDKFPISRPNLTFSTLTVSNMSPEDSSIYLCSVKTGTGNTEAFFGQGTRLTVV.

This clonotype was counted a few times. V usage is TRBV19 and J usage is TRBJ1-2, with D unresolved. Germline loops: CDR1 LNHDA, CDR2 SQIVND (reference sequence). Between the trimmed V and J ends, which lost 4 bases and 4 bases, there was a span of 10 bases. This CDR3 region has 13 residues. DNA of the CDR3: TGTGCCAGTAGTAACACGGCCATCTATGGCTACACCTTC. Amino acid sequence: CASSNTAIYGYTF.

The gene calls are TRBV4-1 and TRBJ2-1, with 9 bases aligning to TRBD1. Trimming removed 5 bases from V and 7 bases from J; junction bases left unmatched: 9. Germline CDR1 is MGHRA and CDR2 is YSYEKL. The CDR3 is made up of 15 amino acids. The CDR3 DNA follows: TGCGCCAGCAGCTTCCGGGACAGGGCCGGGAATGAGCAGTTCTTC. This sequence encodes CASSFRDRAGNEQFF.

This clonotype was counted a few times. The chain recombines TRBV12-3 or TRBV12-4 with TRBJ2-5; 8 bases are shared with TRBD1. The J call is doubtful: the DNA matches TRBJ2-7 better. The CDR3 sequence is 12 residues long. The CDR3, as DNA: TGTGCCAGCAGGACAGGGGTCGACGAGCAGTACTTC. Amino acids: CASRTGVDEQYF.

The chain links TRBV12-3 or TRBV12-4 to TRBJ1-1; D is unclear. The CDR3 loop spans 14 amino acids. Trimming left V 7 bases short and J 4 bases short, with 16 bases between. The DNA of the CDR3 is TGTGCCAGCACCTCGGACGGCTTGAGCACTGAAGCTTTCTTT. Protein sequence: CASTSDGLSTEAFF.